The source of this T cell receptor beta chain is a study of STAT5B mutations in CD4+ large granular lymphocyte leukemia. Germline V gives CDR1 MNHNS, CDR2 SASEGT. V was pared by 4 bases and J by 3 bases, with 25 bases between. CDR3 length: 18 residues. Libraries were prepared by immunoSEQ multiplex PCR; TCRdb keeps only in-frame clonotypes and omits some of them. Of about 30,000 clones listed, just under 75% are singletons. This receptor was identified in a human donor in good health. Source material: CD4+ T cells from blood buffy coats. The chain employs TRBV6-1 and TRBJ2-7; D is perhaps TRBD1 or TRBD2 (7 bases each). The CDR3 DNA reads as TGTGCCAGCAGTGTAAATTCCGTCGGGGGGACAGTGTTCTACGAGCAGTACTTC. This codes for CASSVNSVGGTVFYEQYF.